This TCR beta chain emerged from a study of blood T cell repertoires in COVID-19. On the study more broadly: Sites in the United States, Italy and Spain provided acute and convalescent COVID-19 samples. Sample material is recorded as cDNA or gDNA derived from T cells, B-cell-depleted T cells, or PBMCs.

Per the original data handling: Cell counts per sample came from amplifying reference gene primers. Generated by immunoSEQ multiplex PCR, the TCRdb table keeps only in-frame clones and is missing some. The DNA was the basis for D and trimming; V, J and clone size are from that table. The sample has some 290,000 clones; roughly nine tenths are singletons. Deletions cut 2 bases from V and 2 bases from J, with 19 bases between. CDR3 size: 18 residues. Germline loops: CDR1 SGHKS, CDR2 YYEKEE (reference sequence). It was during active infection that Seattle patients were enrolled and then longitudinally followed.

The chain links TRBV5-5 to TRBJ2-2; a weak D match, TRBD1 (5 bases). Sequenced: peripheral blood. The TCR originated in a woman in her 30s with COVID-19, enrolled during active disease. CDR3: CASSLAPSGMSNTGELFF. The CDR3 DNA reads as TGTGCCAGCAGCTTAGCTCCCTCAGGGATGAGCAACACCGGGGAGCTGTTTTTT.